These 20 T cell receptor beta chains were all obtained from the same sample, sequenced in a study of blood T cell repertoires in COVID-19. Method: immunoSEQ multiplex PCR; TCRdb's copy keeps in-frame clones and lacks some. The table has under 250,000 clones, 88% seen once. The sample taken for sequencing was peripheral blood. These TCRs come from a man older than 75 with acute or convalescent COVID-19.

This chain joins TRBV5-1 and TRBJ2-1, with D perhaps matching TRBD1 (6 bases). Germline V gene sequence: CDR1 SGHRS, CDR2 YFSETQ. The CDR3 extends over 14 amino acids. Trimming cost V 4 bases and J 10 bases, with 18 bases left between them. CDR3 amino acids: CASSRRAGVGEQFF. The CDR3 nucleotides read TGCGCCAGCAGCCGAAGGGCAGGGGTAGGGGAGCAGTTCTTC.

The CDR3: CASSSRDSGSYEQYF. CDR3 bases: TGTGCCAGCAGTTCCCGGGACAGCGGCTCCTACGAGCAGTACTTC. V is TRBV6-5 and J is TRBJ2-7; TRBD1 matches 7 bases. Germline V gives CDR1 MNHEY, CDR2 SVGAGI. The CDR3 has 15 residues. V shed 4 bases and J 0 bases; nucleotides not matched to a gene: 6.

The CDR3, as DNA: TGTGCCAGCAGTCCAGCGGGGGAGGGGTACAATGAGCAGTTCTTC. The encoded protein is CASSPAGEGYNEQFF. The chain carries TRBV6-2 or TRBV6-3 and TRBJ2-1; 8 nucleotides agree with TRBD2. Germline lookup yields CDR1 MNHEY and CDR2 SVGEGT. J lost 4 bases, V lost 5 bases, and 7 bases had no gene match. This CDR3 is 15 amino acids long.

This clone was counted a few times. V is TRBV4-1 and J is TRBJ2-7; D is possibly TRBD1 (6 bases). This CDR3 region has 18 residues. V was cut by 0 bases and J by 3 bases, with 21 bases left in between. Germline assignment: CDR1 MGHRA and CDR2 YSYEKL. In nucleotides, the CDR3 is TGCGCCAGCAGCCAAGAAACCGGGACACGGGATGGTTACTACGAGCAGTACTTC. Translated, it gives CASSQETGTRDGYYEQYF.

V usage is TRBV7-2 and J usage is TRBJ1-3; D remains ambiguous. This CDR3 is built from 13 residues. V lost 1 base and J lost 3, with 4 bases in between. CDR1 SGHTA and CDR2 FQGNSA come from the germline V gene. CDR3 DNA: TGTGCCAGCAGCTTAGGCAGTGGAAACACCATATATTTT. Its protein product is CASSLGSGNTIYF.

In its sample, this clone was seen a few times. The J gene is TRBJ2-2, the V gene TRBV7-6; D is perhaps TRBD1 (7 bases). Per the germline V gene, CDR1 is SGHVS and CDR2 is FNYEAQ. V gave up 1 base and J gave up 5 bases, with 14 bases separating them. This CDR3 comprises 16 residues. The CDR3 reads CASSLGSRGTTGELFF. In nucleotides, the CDR3 is TGTGCCAGCAGCTTAGGTTCCAGGGGGACTACCGGGGAGCTGTTTTTT.

The CDR3 reads CASSLTGGRGTEAFF. The CDR3 DNA sequence: TGCGCCAGCAGCTTGACAGGGGGCAGGGGCACTGAAGCTTTCTTT. This chain joins TRBV5-1 and TRBJ1-1, with TRBD1 matching 9 bases. J gave up 4 bases and V 1 base, and 5 bases lay outside the gene matches. Germline assignment: CDR1 SGHRS and CDR2 YFSETQ. This CDR3 contains 15 residues. Drawing the rest from reference TRBV5-1 and TRBJ1-1, the complete variable domain is KAGVTQTPRYLIKTRGQQVTLSCSPISGHRSVSWYQQTPGQGLQFLFEYFSETQRNKGNFPGRFSGRQFSNSRSEMNVSTLELGDSALYLCASSLTGGRGTEAFFGQGTRLTVV.

V gene TRBV19 combines with J gene TRBJ1-6; D unclear. V dropped 6 bases and J dropped 0 bases, with 6 bases sitting between them. Germline CDR1 and CDR2: LNHDA and SQIVND (reference sequence). The CDR3 sequence is 14 residues long. CDR3 amino acids: CASRTISYNSPLHF. Written as DNA, the CDR3 is TGTGCCAGTAGAACTATCTCCTATAATTCACCCCTCCACTTT.

The CDR3 protein is CASSSSRGGWTEAFF. CDR3 bases: TGTGCCAGCAGCTCTAGCCGGGGAGGGTGGACTGAAGCTTTCTTT. The chain is built from TRBV7-8 and TRBJ1-1; D call uncertain. V lost 4 bases, J lost 5 bases, and 17 bases lay in between. Germline values: CDR1 SGHVS, CDR2 FQNEAQ. The CDR3 has 15 residues.

The chain employs TRBV5-1 and TRBJ2-3; possible D gene TRBD2, 5 bases. Germline CDR1 SGHRS, CDR2 YFSETQ. Between the trimmed V and J ends, which lost 3 bases and 2 bases, there was a span of 10 bases. The CDR3 consists of 14 residues. This CDR3 is CASSSFGNTDTQYF. The CDR3 DNA sequence: TGCGCCAGCAGCTCGTTCGGGAACACAGATACGCAGTATTTT.

This chain links TRBV3-1 (or the pseudogene TRBV3-2) with TRBJ2-7; 10 nucleotides match TRBD1. The V gene's germline CDR1 is LGHDT and CDR2 YNNKEL (reference sequence). The CDR3 is 15 residues long. V shed 2 bases and J 0 bases; nucleotides not matched to a gene: 1. In nucleotides, the CDR3 is TGTGCCAGCAGCCAACGGGACAGGGGCTCCTACGAGCAGTACTTC. Encoded protein: CASSQRDRGSYEQYF.

The rearrangement links TRBV3-1 (or the pseudogene TRBV3-2) to TRBJ2-7; 10 bases are shared with TRBD2. The CDR3 is 14 amino acids. Germline V gives CDR1 LGHDT, CDR2 YNNKEL (reference sequence). Losses at the gene ends were 4 bases for V and 3 bases for J; bases not matched to a gene: 3. This CDR3 is CASSLAGGNYEQYF. The DNA of the CDR3 is TGTGCCAGCAGCCTAGCGGGAGGAAACTACGAGCAGTACTTC.

This sequence joins TRBV11-1 and TRBJ1-6; D remains unclear. Trimming took 0 bases from V and 7 from J, leaving 10 bases between them. The CDR3 consists of 15 residues. Germline CDR1 SGHAT, CDR2 FQDESV (reference sequence). CDR3 DNA sequence: TGTGCCAGCAGCTTAGCGCGGGGTTGGAATTCACCCCTCCACTTT. Its translation is CASSLARGWNSPLHF. The full variable domain, rest sourced from reference TRBV11-1 and TRBJ1-6, is EAEVAQSPRYKITEKSQAVAFWCDPISGHATLYWYRQILGQGPELLVQFQDESVVDDSQLPKDRFSAERLKGVDSTLKIQPAELGDSAMYLCASSLARGWNSPLHFGNGTRLTVT.

The V call is TRBV7-9, the J call TRBJ1-2; D unclear. The CDR3 has 13 amino acids. Trimming took off 3 bases at V and 6 bases at J, with 11 bases between the two ends. Germline V lookup: CDR1 SEHNR, CDR2 FQNEAQ (reference sequence). The CDR3 protein is CASSLSGSDGYTF. Written as DNA, the CDR3 is TGTGCCAGCAGCTTGTCGGGGTCGGATGGCTACACCTTC.

This clone was detected a few times. V is TRBV15 and J is TRBJ1-2, with D perhaps TRBD1 (5 bases). The CDR3 loop spans 13 amino acids. Germline-derived CDR1 and CDR2 are LNHNV and YYDKDF (reference sequence). The ends were cut back, 0 bases at V and 5 bases at J, with 7 bases in the middle. The CDR3 loop reads CATSRDSGYGYTF. The CDR3 DNA reads TGTGCCACCAGCAGAGATTCAGGGTATGGCTACACCTTC. Drawing the rest from reference TRBV15 and TRBJ1-2, the complete variable domain is DAMVIQNPRYQVTQFGKPVTLSCSQTLNHNVMYWYQQKSSQAPKLLFHYYDKDFNNEADTPDNFQSRRPNTSFCFLDIRSPGLGDTAMYLCATSRDSGYGYTFGSGTRLTVV.

The CDR3 loop reads CASNLGQDYGYTF. In nucleotides, the CDR3 is TGTGCCAGCAACCTTGGACAGGACTATGGCTACACCTTC. V usage is TRBV5-4 and J usage is TRBJ1-2; TRBD1 matches 7 bases. The CDR3 runs to 13 residues. Germline V gene sequence: CDR1 SGHNT, CDR2 YYREEE (reference sequence). The V segment lost 6 bases and the J segment 3 bases; nucleotides outside the gene matches: 5.

This clone has just one count. This rearrangement joins TRBV18 to TRBJ1-3; D is perhaps TRBD1 (6 bases). The germline CDR1 and CDR2 sequences are KGHSH and LQKENI. Trimming shortened V by 2 bases and J by 0 bases, and 11 bases separated the two germline ends. This CDR3 spans 16 amino acids. CDR3 coding DNA: TGTGCCAGCTCACCAAACAGGGAGTTCTCTGGAAACACCATATATTTT. It codes for CASSPNREFSGNTIYF.

This rearrangement joins TRBV5-1 to TRBJ1-2, with 9 bases aligning to TRBD1. Unmatched junction bases numbered 5, after V lost 0 bases and J lost 8 bases. From germline, CDR1 is SGHRS and CDR2 YFSETQ. The CDR3 runs 14 residues. CDR3 amino acids: CASSLAWTGEGYTF. The DNA of the CDR3 is TGCGCCAGCAGCTTGGCTTGGACAGGGGAAGGCTACACCTTC.

This sequence joins TRBV2 and TRBJ2-7; TRBD2 agrees at 14 bases. The V gene's germline CDR1 is SNHLY and CDR2 FYNNEI. The CDR3 has 15 residues. The ends lost 8 bases at V and 4 bases at J; junction bases unmatched: 7. CDR3 residues: CASCGLAGGGYEQYF. The CDR3 DNA reads as TGTGCCAGCTGCGGACTAGCGGGAGGCGGATACGAGCAGTACTTC.

The gene calls are TRBV6-5 and TRBJ1-1; D might be TRBD1 (5 bases). Trimming left V 8 bases short and J 1 base short, with 14 bases between. CDR1 and CDR2 (germline): MNHEY, SVGAGI. The CDR3 totals 14 residues. CDR3 bases: TGTGCCAGCCATGGCAGGGCTCCGAACACTGAAGCTTTCTTT. Protein: CASHGRAPNTEAFF.